What follows are 29 T cell receptor beta chains derived from one specimen sequenced in a study of Ad26.COV2.S vaccination and SARS-CoV-2 variants. Some clones are missing from TCRdb's copy, which holds only in-frame ones; the method was immunoSEQ multiplex PCR. The repertoire includes about 350,000 clones, 65% to 90% of them detected once, and over 8.5% sits in the top ten. Treatment here: around 19 received Ad26.COV2.S at low or high dose, single or two shots; about 5 received placebo; per-sample allocation not given. Specimens were obtained on day 63 following the first vaccine or placebo injection. Sample: peripheral blood, taken in a trial of Ad26.COV2.S vaccine versus placebo. The receptors originated from a person between 18 and 65 years old who received the Ad26.COV2.S COVID-19 vaccine or a placebo.

The chain has TRBV28 and TRBJ2-7, with D tentatively TRBD2 (5 bases). CDR3 length: 14 amino acids. V lost 6 bases and J 4 bases, leaving 16 bases between the germline ends. Germline V gives CDR1 MDHEN, CDR2 SYDVKM. CDR3 protein: CASSLASLGYEQYF. The CDR3 DNA is TGTGCCAGCAGCCTTGCTAGCCTTGGGTACGAGCAGTACTTC.

The rearrangement links TRBV30 to TRBJ2-7; D gene unclear. Trimming pared 1 base from V and 9 bases from J, leaving 10 bases between. Germline V CDR1 and CDR2: GTSNPN, SVGIG (reference sequence). The CDR3 loop spans 11 amino acids. CDR3: CAWSAALGQYF. The CDR3 region has the DNA TGTGCCTGGAGTGCAGCCCTCGGGCAGTACTTC.

A single count supports this clone. The V and J genes are TRBV9 and TRBJ2-1; D is perhaps TRBD2 (6 bases). Germline CDR1 SGDLS, CDR2 YYNGEE. The CDR3 is 17 amino acids. Trimming left V 3 bases short and J 6 bases short, with 22 bases between. The CDR3 DNA reads TGTGCCAGCAGCGCGCTAGGCAGCGGGTTGAGCGCCAATGAGCAGTTCTTC. Amino acid sequence: CASSALGSGLSANEQFF.

The J gene is TRBJ2-5, the V gene TRBV28; TRBD2 might be the D (5 bases). The CDR3 is 15 amino acids. The germline V and J ends were trimmed by 7 bases and 0 bases, with 15 bases remaining between them. Germline V CDR1 and CDR2: MDHEN, SYDVKM. CDR3 residues: CASMEAAVYQETQYF. CDR3 bases: TGTGCCAGCATGGAGGCTGCAGTTTACCAAGAGACCCAGTACTTC.

This chain links TRBV2 with TRBJ1-1; TRBD1 might be the D (5 bases). V lost 7 bases and J 1 base, leaving 19 bases between the germline ends. The CDR3 runs 16 residues. The V gene's germline CDR1 is SNHLY and CDR2 FYNNEI. CDR3 in amino acids: CASTPRRQGQNTEAFF. CDR3 nucleotides: TGTGCCAGCACCCCCAGGAGGCAGGGCCAGAACACTGAAGCTTTCTTT.

This chain connects TRBV4-3 to TRBJ2-3, with TRBD1 identical over 10 bases. J lost 0 bases, V lost 4 bases, and 4 bases had no gene match. CDR1 and CDR2 from the germline V gene are LGHNA and YSLEER. The CDR3 extends over 16 amino acids. The CDR3 here is CASSLRQGASTDTQYF. The CDR3, as DNA: TGCGCCAGCAGCCTCCGACAGGGGGCCAGCACAGATACGCAGTATTTT.

This chain joins TRBV6-4 and TRBJ2-3, with a tentative D call TRBD2 (6 bases). CDR1 is MRHNA, CDR2 SNTAGT, per germline. V was cut by 4 bases and J by 9 bases, with 17 bases left in between. The CDR3 runs 14 residues. This chain's CDR3 is CASSGANLEGTQYF. CDR3 in DNA: TGTGCCAGCAGTGGCGCCAACCTGGAGGGAACGCAGTATTTT.

There are a few counts of this clone. The chain combines TRBV4-2 with TRBJ1-6; TRBD1 is a possible D gene (5 bases). The CDR3 length is 15 residues. Trimming stripped 0 bases from V and 10 bases from J, with 13 bases between. Germline CDR1 is LGHNA and CDR2 is YNFKEQ. CDR3 loop: CASSQDGGVLSPLHF. The CDR3 DNA sequence: TGTGCCAGCAGCCAAGACGGAGGGGTTTTGTCACCCCTCCACTTT.

The rearrangement joins TRBV28 to TRBJ2-2; D call uncertain. V was clipped by 5 bases and J by 5 bases, with 12 bases between them. The germline gives CDR1 MDHEN, CDR2 SYDVKM. The CDR3 is made up of 14 amino acids. For the CDR3, the DNA is TGTGCCAGCAGTCCACCCCGGGCGACCGGGGAGCTGTTTTTT. It codes for CASSPPRATGELFF.

The chain carries TRBV24-1 and TRBJ2-1; D is uncertain. CDR3 length: 15 amino acids. Per the germline V gene, CDR1 is KGHDR and CDR2 is SFDVKD. Trimming took off 6 bases at V and 5 bases at J, with 16 bases between the two ends. In DNA, the CDR3 is TGTGCCACCAGTCAAGCCAGTCCCCCCGACAATGAGCAGTTCTTC. The encoded protein is CATSQASPPDNEQFF.

This clone has just one count. The rearrangement uses TRBV28 and TRBJ1-1; no reliable D call. CDR1 is MDHEN and CDR2 is SYDVKM in the germline V gene. V lost 4 bases and J lost 5, with 20 bases in between. CDR3 length equals 16 residues. Written as DNA, the CDR3 is TGTGCCAGCAGTTCCCCGGGGATTGGTCTGTGGACTGAAGCTTTCTTT. Protein product: CASSSPGIGLWTEAFF.

The genes are TRBV11-2 and TRBJ2-7; 9 positions match TRBD1. Germline V lookup: CDR1 SGHAT, CDR2 FQNNGV. V shed 0 bases, J shed 6 bases, and the junction held 6 bases outside the gene matches. CDR3 size: 15 residues. The CDR3 DNA reads as TGTGCCAGCAGCTTAGATCGGGGACAGGGTAGCGAGCAGTACTTC. Protein product: CASSLDRGQGSEQYF.

In its sample, this clone was seen once. The rearrangement links TRBV19 to TRBJ1-2, with no clear D. Trimming shortened V by 10 bases and J by 6 bases, and 12 bases separated the two germline ends. Looked up from germline, CDR1 is LNHDA and CDR2 is SQIVND (reference sequence). The CDR3 sequence is 11 residues long. The CDR3 sequence is CATNRYNGYTF. The CDR3 bases are TGTGCCACCAACCGTTATAATGGCTACACCTTC.

The chain is built from TRBV19 and TRBJ1-5, with 7 bases identical to TRBD1. Germline assignment: CDR1 LNHDA and CDR2 SQIVND (reference sequence). The trim removed 5 bases at V and 4 bases at J, leaving 2 bases unmatched. The CDR3 contains 13 residues. CDR3 sequence (DNA): TGTGCCAGTAGTCCGGGACAGAATCAGCCCCAGCATTTT. Translated: CASSPGQNQPQHF.

This clone was counted only a few times. The chain employs TRBV6-2 or TRBV6-3 and TRBJ1-6, with 8 bases matching TRBD1. The ends lost 4 bases at V and 9 bases at J; junction bases unmatched: 2. Germline CDR1 and CDR2: MNHEY and SVGEGT. The CDR3 has 13 residues. The CDR3 nucleotides read TGTGCCAGCAGTTCTACAGGGGGTTCACCCCTCCACTTT. This codes for CASSSTGGSPLHF.

Only one count was recorded for this clone. The chain couples TRBV28 to TRBJ1-1; tentative D call: TRBD1 (5 bases). Germline CDR1 is MDHEN and CDR2 is SYDVKM. Trimming took off 3 bases at V and 7 bases at J, with 12 bases between the two ends. The CDR3 length is 13 residues. CDR3 nucleotides: TGTGCCAGCAGTTTGGGCAGGGCCCTTGAAGCTTTCTTT. Protein: CASSLGRALEAFF.

The J gene is TRBJ1-6, the V gene TRBV12-3 or TRBV12-4; TRBD1 matches 11 bases. V trimming: 6 bases; J trimming: 14 bases; junction bases outside the gene matches: 6. The CDR3 runs 13 residues. CDR3 sequence (DNA): TGTGCCAGCAGCCGGGACAGGGGGGACACCCTCCACTTT. Amino acid sequence: CASSRDRGDTLHF.

The chain couples TRBV3-1 (or the pseudogene TRBV3-2) to TRBJ2-4; 11 bases are shared with TRBD1. V shed 4 bases, J shed 3 bases, and the junction held 8 bases outside the gene matches. CDR3 size: 17 residues. Germline CDR1 LGHDT, CDR2 YNNKEL (reference sequence). The CDR3: CASSRDRGLMGKNIQYF. The CDR3 region has the DNA TGTGCCAGCAGCCGGGACAGGGGGTTAATGGGCAAAAACATTCAGTACTTC.

The chain combines TRBV28 with TRBJ1-3; no definite D call. V was pared by 10 bases and J by 0 bases, with 16 bases between. The CDR3 contains 15 residues. Looked up from germline, CDR1 is MDHEN and CDR2 is SYDVKM. CDR3 nucleotide sequence: TGTGCCACCTCGACCACTCCCTCCTCTGGAAACACCATATATTTT. Translation: CATSTTPSSGNTIYF.

V gene TRBV18 combines with J gene TRBJ2-7; TRBD2 matches at 13 bases. The V gene's germline CDR1 is KGHSH and CDR2 LQKENI. CDR3 length: 15 residues. V dropped 2 bases and J dropped 5; count of bases not matched to a gene: 3. CDR3 in amino acids: CASSPWTSGSNEQYF. CDR3 nucleotides: TGTGCCAGCTCACCATGGACTAGCGGGAGCAACGAGCAGTACTTC.

The V call is TRBV11-1, the J call TRBJ1-6; possible D gene TRBD1, 5 bases. V was pared by 1 base and J by 8 bases, with 9 bases between. Germline V gives CDR1 SGHAT, CDR2 FQDESV (reference sequence). This CDR3 has 14 amino acids. CDR3 sequence (DNA): TGTGCCAGCAGCTTAGGACAGCCTTATTCACCCCTCCACTTT. As protein: CASSLGQPYSPLHF. Full variable domain (missing parts from reference TRBV11-1 and TRBJ1-6): EAEVAQSPRYKITEKSQAVAFWCDPISGHATLYWYRQILGQGPELLVQFQDESVVDDSQLPKDRFSAERLKGVDSTLKIQPAELGDSAMYLCASSLGQPYSPLHFGNGTRLTVT.

This clone was seen a few times. This CDR3 reads CASSLGGGGFTEAFF. Written as DNA, the CDR3 is TGTGCCAGCAGCTTGGGGGGTGGCGGTTTCACTGAAGCTTTCTTT. The chain combines TRBV11-2 with TRBJ1-1; D is perhaps TRBD1 (5 bases). There are 15 residues in the CDR3. The V and J ends lost 3 bases and 4 bases respectively, with 15 bases between them. CDR1 and CDR2 from the germline V gene are SGHAT and FQNNGV.

This rearrangement joins TRBV4-3 to TRBJ1-5; 8 bases line up with TRBD1. There are 14 residues in the CDR3. Losses at the gene ends were 1 base for V and 5 bases for J; bases not matched to a gene: 1. Germline CDR1 reads LGHNA; CDR2 reads YSLEER. The CDR3 coding sequence is TGCGCCAGCAGCCAAGTACAGGGGGATCAGCCCCAGCATTTT. This encodes CASSQVQGDQPQHF.

The chain is built from TRBV7-8 and TRBJ2-5; D is unclear. CDR1 is SGHVS and CDR2 is FQNEAQ in the germline V gene. This CDR3 spans 10 amino acids. V was shortened by 8 bases and J by 7 bases, with 8 bases between the two germline ends. CDR3 residues: CASGTPTQYF. In nucleotides, the CDR3 is TGTGCCAGCGGCACTCCGACCCAGTACTTC. The full variable domain, its missing parts supplied by reference TRBV7-8 and TRBJ2-5, is GAGVSQSPRYKVAKRGQDVALRCDPISGHVSLFWYQQALGQGPEFLTYFQNEAQLDKSGLPSDRFFAERPEGSVSTLKIQRTQQEDSAVYLCASGTPTQYFGPGTRLLVL.

The CDR3 sequence: CASRGGLAGKETQYF. The CDR3 region has the DNA TGTGCCAGCAGGGGGGGACTAGCGGGGAAAGAGACCCAGTACTTC. V usage is TRBV2 and J usage is TRBJ2-5, with 13 positions matching TRBD2. V lost 6 bases to trimming and J lost 3 bases; unmatched junction nucleotides: 4. CDR1 and CDR2 from the germline V gene are SNHLY and FYNNEI. The CDR3 has 15 residues.

The chain combines TRBV7-3 with TRBJ2-5, with D possibly TRBD2 on 5 matching bases. Trimming pared 2 bases from V and 7 bases from J, leaving 11 bases between. Germline V gene lookup returns CDR1 SGHTA and CDR2 FQGTGA. The CDR3 loop spans 13 amino acids. CDR3 sequence: CASSLEGWGTQYF. The CDR3 DNA reads TGTGCCAGCAGCTTAGAGGGTTGGGGGACCCAGTACTTC. The entire variable domain, with the rest obtained from reference TRBV7-3 and TRBJ2-5, is as follows: GAGVSQTPSNKVTEKGKYVELRCDPISGHTALYWYRQSLGQGPEFLIYFQGTGAADDSGLPNDRFFAVRPEGSVSTLKIQRTERGDSAVYLCASSLEGWGTQYFGPGTRLLVL.

The rearrangement uses TRBV7-9 and TRBJ2-1; tentative D call: TRBD2 (6 bases). V was clipped by 5 bases and J by 9 bases, with 17 bases between them. The CDR3 extends over 14 amino acids. Germline V gene sequence: CDR1 SEHNR, CDR2 FQNEAQ (reference sequence). The CDR3 DNA follows: TGTGCCAGCAGCACGTTCCAGTGGCGGGGTGAGCAGTTCTTC. Protein product: CASSTFQWRGEQFF.

This clone was observed once. The chain recombines TRBV19 with TRBJ2-7; 11 bases fit TRBD2. Germline loops: CDR1 LNHDA, CDR2 SQIVND (reference sequence). This CDR3 has 15 residues. Germline trimming cut 5 bases from V and 3 bases from J; bases unmatched to any gene: 6. This chain's CDR3 is CASSPPGLADYEQYF. For the CDR3, the DNA is TGTGCCAGTAGTCCCCCGGGACTAGCGGACTACGAGCAGTACTTC.

The V gene is TRBV6-2 or TRBV6-3, the J gene TRBJ2-1, with D perhaps TRBD1 (5 bases). Trimming pared 2 bases from V and 5 bases from J, leaving 16 bases between. The CDR3 sequence is 16 residues long. Germline values: CDR1 MNHEY, CDR2 SVGEGT. The CDR3: CASSYPRVSANNEQFF. The CDR3 bases are TGTGCCAGCAGTTACCCCAGGGTCTCAGCGAACAATGAGCAGTTCTTC.